This T cell receptor beta chain was identified during a study of T-cell reconstitution after alpha-beta-depleted transplantation in children. Trimming left V 1 base short and J 1 base short, with 5 bases between. Per the germline V gene, CDR1 is SGHRS and CDR2 is YFSETQ. The CDR3 contains 13 residues. Unique molecular identifiers featured in how the TCRbeta library was prepared. TCRdb analysed the PCR reads with MiXCR anew, one entry per CDR3 protein. Of around 360,000 distinct CDR3 sequences in the sample, 10% were seen once. In this sample, this clonotype turned up many times. The chain joins TRBV5-1 to TRBJ1-1; D remains ambiguous. The input for sequencing was PBMCs from the stem cell graft donor, taken from the stem cell graft. This clonotype was sampled from a human donor who donated a stem cell graft to a child with acute lymphoblastic leukemia. DNA for the CDR3: TGCGCCAGCAGCTTGTCCCCGAACACTGAAGCTTTCTTT. Translation gives CASSLSPNTEAFF.